The 25 T cell receptor beta chains presented below share a single source sample, sequenced in a study of post-analysis software for immune sequencing data. TCR beta cDNA libraries included unique molecular identifiers. TCRdb reprocessed the PCR reads via MiXCR and lists one record per CDR3 protein. The data show 450,000 to 650,000 distinct CDR3 sequences, with 44% seen just once and more than 1.5% held by the top ten. No antigen has been identified for these receptors. Study results and caveats: Included in a set of roughly 5 TRBV segments more frequent in patients than controls were TRBV5-6, TRBV5-1 and TRBV20-1.

The sample taken for sequencing was blood. These receptors all come from a girl under 18 with multiple sclerosis.

A few counts support this clonotype. The rearrangement links TRBV5-1 to TRBJ2-3; 10 bases fit TRBD2. This CDR3 contains 16 residues. Per germline, CDR1 SGHRS and CDR2 YFSETQ. The V gene end was trimmed by 0 bases and the J gene end by 1 base; junction bases not matched to a gene: 2. The CDR3 nucleotides are TGCGCCAGCAGCTTGGTAGGGACTAGCGGCACAGATACGCAGTATTTT. This gives the protein CASSLVGTSGTDTQYF.

The rearrangement uses TRBV4-1 and TRBJ2-1, with 8 bases that match TRBD2. The length of the CDR3 is 17 residues. V gave up 0 bases and J gave up 4 bases; unmatched junction bases: 8. Looked up from germline, CDR1 is MGHRA and CDR2 is YSYEKL. Here the CDR3 reads CASSQDGSGRIYNEQFF. CDR3 bases: TGCGCCAGCAGCCAAGATGGGAGCGGGAGAATTTACAATGAGCAGTTCTTC.

This clonotype was seen only a few times. A much larger clone is a single base away; this may be a read error. This chain uses TRBV11-2 with TRBJ2-1; no firm D call. The DNA matches TRBJ2-7 better at its end, which makes the J call doubtful. The V gene's germline CDR1 is SGHAT and CDR2 FQNNGV. The CDR3 loop spans 13 amino acids. The CDR3 sequence: CASSFGSYNEQYF. The CDR3 DNA sequence: TGTGCCAGCAGCTTCGGGTCCTACAATGAGCAGTACTTC.

This clonotype has a single count. The CDR3 carries no conserved terminal phenylalanine or tryptophan, so it likely arises from a read error. The chain employs TRBV5-1 and TRBJ2-3, with 8 bases matching TRBD2. In germline, CDR1 is SGHRS, CDR2 YFSETQ. Losses at the gene ends were 2 bases for V and 4 bases for J; bases not matched to a gene: 3. CDR3 length equals 14 residues. CDR3 residues: CASSFREGPDTQYV. DNA of the CDR3: TGCGCCAGCAGCTTCCGGGAGGGCCCAGATACGCAGTATGTT.

The gene calls are TRBV10-3 and TRBJ1-2, with D unclear. In germline, CDR1 is ENHRY, CDR2 SYGVKD. With 8 bases removed from V and 4 bases from J, the gap between germline ends came to 17 bases. This CDR3 is built from 14 residues. The CDR3 here is CAIANHDVGYGYTF. CDR3 nucleotides: TGTGCCATCGCCAACCACGATGTGGGCTATGGCTACACCTTC.

The chain links TRBV11-2 to TRBJ1-6; maybe TRBD1 (6 bases). The CDR3 consists of 18 residues. Germline V gene sequence: CDR1 SGHAT, CDR2 FQNNGV. Trimming left V 5 bases short and J 3 bases short, with 20 bases between. This CDR3 reads CASSSFPKGQLYNSPLHF. The CDR3 nucleotides are TGTGCCAGCAGCAGCTTCCCGAAAGGACAGCTCTATAATTCACCCCTCCACTTT.

This clonotype was seen more than once but under ten times. The rearrangement uses TRBV28 and TRBJ2-5; D is ambiguous. The end of the DNA is better explained by TRBJ2-7, so the J call may be wrong. CDR3 size: 11 residues. Germline assignment: CDR1 MDHEN and CDR2 SYDVKM. This CDR3 reads CATTGLSEQYF. For the CDR3, the DNA is TGTGCCACCACCGGTCTCTCCGAGCAGTACTTC.

J is TRBJ1-2 and V is TRBV29-1; a weak D match, TRBD1 (5 bases). The CDR3 contains 12 residues. Germline lookup yields CDR1 SQVTM and CDR2 ANQGSEA. Trimming shortened V by 7 bases and J by 4 bases, and 13 bases separated the two germline ends. The DNA of the CDR3 is TGCAGCGGAGGGGACGGACCCTATGGCTACACCTTC. It codes for CSGGDGPYGYTF.

The table lists this clonotype with a few counts. The chain carries TRBV20-1 and TRBJ2-7; 13 nucleotides match TRBD2. The last part of the DNA fits TRBJ2-5 better; the J call may be wrong. Germline assignment: CDR1 DFQATT and CDR2 SNEGSKA (reference sequence). The CDR3 runs 17 residues. CDR3 nucleotides: TGCAGTGCTAGAGTTTCGACGGGACTAGCGGGGAGAGAGACCCAGTACTTC. Residues: CSARVSTGLAGRETQYF.

The chain carries TRBV10-2 and TRBJ1-5; no firm D call. V was trimmed by 3 bases and J by 9 bases, leaving 21 bases between them. CDR1 is WSHSY and CDR2 is SAAADI in the germline V gene. The length of the CDR3 is 16 residues. CDR3 bases: TGCGCCAGCAGTGATAGTGGGTGGTCCACTACGAGGCCCCAGCATTTT. Protein: CASSDSGWSTTRPQHF.

A few counts support this clonotype. This chain links TRBV2 with TRBJ2-7, with a weak D call TRBD2 (6 bases). The CDR3 sequence is 14 residues long. From germline, CDR1 is SNHLY and CDR2 FYNNEI. V shed 9 bases and J shed 2 bases, with 17 bases lying between them. The DNA for the CDR3 is TGTGCCAGTAGTAGGAGGGAAGTTACCTACGAGCAGTACTTC. Its protein is CASSRREVTYEQYF.

The chain uses TRBV11-2 and TRBJ2-6, with TRBD1 matching over 8 bases. CDR1 is SGHAT and CDR2 is FQNNGV in the germline V gene. CDR3 length: 18 amino acids. The J segment lost 0 bases and the V segment lost 3 bases, leaving 7 bases of the junction unmatched. CDR3 DNA: TGTGCCAGCAGCTTCCGGGACAGGCCGTTCTCTGGGGCCAACGTCCTGACTTTC. Its translation: CASSFRDRPFSGANVLTF.

The rearrangement uses TRBV11-2 and TRBJ2-7, with D perhaps matching TRBD2 (6 bases). The CDR3 covers 12 residues. Germline CDR1 is SGHAT and CDR2 is FQNNGV. Trimming removed 5 bases at V and 9 bases at J, with 14 bases between. CDR3 sequence (DNA): TGTGCCAGCAGCCCGGGAGCGGATGGGCAGTACTTC. This sequence encodes CASSPGADGQYF.

J is TRBJ2-7 and V is TRBV3-1, with TRBD1 matching over 7 bases. V was clipped by 5 bases and J by 4 bases; unmatched bases: 11. CDR1 and CDR2 from the germline V gene are LGHDT and YNNKEL (reference sequence). This CDR3 is 15 amino acids long. The CDR3 bases are TGTGCCAGCAGCGCCCGACAGGGTTTTGGTTACGAGCAGTACTTC. This encodes CASSARQGFGYEQYF.

This clonotype was observed a handful of times. The rearrangement uses TRBV7-2 and TRBJ2-7; D may be TRBD1 or TRBD2 (5 bases each). Germline CDR1 reads SGHTA; CDR2 reads FQGNSA. V lost 1 base to trimming and J lost 7 bases, with 11 bases between them. This CDR3 is 13 amino acids long. The CDR3 protein is CASSLDWGREQYF. The CDR3 DNA sequence: TGTGCCAGCAGCTTAGATTGGGGGAGAGAGCAGTACTTC.

The table lists this clonotype with a few counts. This chain connects TRBV12-3 or TRBV12-4 to TRBJ1-5; D gene ambiguous. The V end was cut by 6 bases, the J end by 2 bases, with 5 bases between. The CDR3 is made up of 12 amino acids. CDR3 loop: CASREGNQPQHF. The DNA for the CDR3 is TGTGCCAGCAGGGAGGGCAATCAGCCCCAGCATTTT.

This clonotype has more than one count but fewer than ten. The rearrangement uses TRBV12-3 or TRBV12-4 and TRBJ2-5, with no clear D. There are 17 residues in the CDR3. V was clipped by 4 bases and J by 4 bases, with 22 bases between them. The CDR3 is CASSSFGWPKSGETQYF. DNA of the CDR3: TGTGCCAGCAGTTCCTTTGGGTGGCCCAAGTCGGGAGAGACCCAGTACTTC.

The sample holds a few counts of this clonotype. J is TRBJ1-2 and V is TRBV12-3 or TRBV12-4, with D perhaps matching TRBD1 (6 bases). Trimming shortened V by 5 bases and J by 4 bases, and 17 bases separated the two germline ends. The CDR3 is 15 amino acids. Here the CDR3 DNA reads TGTGCCAGCAGTCCGCGGGACACGCTGCCCTATGGCTACACCTTC. This sequence encodes CASSPRDTLPYGYTF.

This clonotype appeared a few times. V usage is TRBV9 and J usage is TRBJ2-1; 8 bases match TRBD2. The length of the CDR3 is 15 residues. V trimming: 0 bases; J trimming: 6 bases; junction bases outside the gene matches: 5. The germline gives CDR1 SGDLS, CDR2 YYNGEE. CDR3 sequence reads: CASSVDGGARNEQFF. DNA for the CDR3: TGTGCCAGCAGCGTAGACGGGGGGGCCCGCAATGAGCAGTTCTTC.

This chain's CDR3 is CASSQGLAVQETQYF. CDR3 bases: TGCGCCAGCAGCCAAGGACTAGCGGTTCAAGAGACCCAGTACTTC. The chain is built from TRBV4-1 and TRBJ2-5; TRBD2 aligns across 9 bases. The J segment lost 2 bases and the V segment lost 1 base, leaving 2 bases of the junction unmatched. This CDR3 spans 15 amino acids. Germline CDR1 and CDR2: MGHRA and YSYEKL.

This clonotype was counted only a few times. The chain has TRBV5-6 and TRBJ2-7, with D uncertain. Trimming took 4 bases from V and 12 from J, leaving 14 bases between them. The CDR3 spans 11 residues. The germline V gene has CDR1 SGHDT and CDR2 YYEEEE. CDR3 coding DNA: TGTGCCAGCAGCCCCTCGGAAACTGGGTACTTC. Translated: CASSPSETGYF.

This clonotype has a handful of counts. The chain joins TRBV12-3 or TRBV12-4 to TRBJ1-2, with D uncertain. Trimming cost V 6 bases and J 4 bases, with 12 bases left between them. The CDR3 contains 13 residues. CDR3 sequence: CASRASGLYGYTF. Here the CDR3 DNA reads TGTGCCAGCAGAGCGTCCGGCCTCTATGGCTACACCTTC.

This clonotype was counted once. This chain uses TRBV14 with TRBJ2-5, with D possibly matching TRBD2 (6 bases). V was pared by 0 bases and J by 0 bases, with 11 bases between. The germline gives CDR1 SGHDN, CDR2 FVKESK. This CDR3 has 16 residues. The CDR3 nucleotides read TGTGCCAGCAGCCAAGAACGCGGGGCTTACCAAGAGACCCAGTACTTC. Its translation is CASSQERGAYQETQYF.

The chain is built from TRBV5-6 and TRBJ1-2; 7 bases fit TRBD1. The CDR3 loop spans 16 amino acids. Germline V gene sequence: CDR1 SGHDT, CDR2 YYEEEE. Germline trimming cut 3 bases from V and 7 bases from J; bases unmatched to any gene: 15. In nucleotides, the CDR3 is TGTGCCAGCAGCTGGAACGGTTTACAGGGGAGCGGTGGCTACACCTTC. The encoded protein is CASSWNGLQGSGGYTF.

The genes are TRBV5-1 and TRBJ1-1; tentatively, D is TRBD1 (6 bases). Germline V gene sequence: CDR1 SGHRS, CDR2 YFSETQ. The CDR3 covers 15 residues. The V end lost 3 bases, the J end lost 1 base, and 13 bases lay between the germline ends. The CDR3 nucleotides are TGCGCCAGCAGCTCGCGGACAGTCGGGAACACTGAAGCTTTCTTT. The encoded protein is CASSSRTVGNTEAFF.